A single sample gave rise to the 4 T cell receptor beta chains below, sequenced in a study of blood T cells in healthy people across ages. A second about 7 to 11 cycle PCR used barcoded and J-beta primers. TCRdb passed the 5' RACE reads through MiXCR, listing each CDR3 protein once. The data show almost 800,000 distinct CDR3 sequences, 58% seen once. Sequencing was done on a sample of blood. These receptor sequences come from a man aged 25-45 years in good health.

The chain uses TRBV15 and TRBJ2-3; 7 positions match TRBD2. The trim removed 3 bases at V and 2 bases at J, leaving 11 bases unmatched. Germline V gives CDR1 LNHNV, CDR2 YYDKDF (reference sequence). The CDR3 covers 17 residues. The CDR3 DNA is TGTGCCACCAGCAGGACACAAGCGGGACCCCCCACAGATACGCAGTATTTT. It is translated as CATSRTQAGPPTDTQYF.

The chain carries TRBV20-1 and TRBJ2-5; TRBD2 might be the D (5 bases). Germline CDR1 is DFQATT and CDR2 is SNEGSKA (reference sequence). V was trimmed by 0 bases and J by 4 bases, leaving 15 bases between them. The CDR3 sequence is 15 residues long. This chain's CDR3 is CSARDSVGLRETQYF. CDR3 coding DNA: TGCAGTGCTAGAGACTCCGTCGGACTTAGAGAGACCCAGTACTTC.

This chain joins TRBV5-1 and TRBJ1-2; D is undetermined. The CDR3 spans 14 residues. V gave up 0 bases and J gave up 3 bases, with 9 bases separating them. CDR1 SGHRS and CDR2 YFSETQ come from the germline V gene. DNA of the CDR3: TGCGCCAGCAGCTTGGGGTCTCTAGACTATGGCTACACCTTC. Protein sequence: CASSLGSLDYGYTF.

This clonotype was found a few times. The chain joins TRBV13 to TRBJ1-2; 9 nucleotides line up with TRBD1. Germline loops: CDR1 PRHDT, CDR2 FYEKMQ (reference sequence). This CDR3 spans 16 amino acids. With 8 bases clipped from V and 1 base from J, the junction kept 11 bases outside the gene matches. The CDR3 protein is CASGSSRQGVNYGYTF. In DNA, the CDR3 is TGTGCCAGCGGATCATCAAGACAGGGGGTTAACTATGGCTACACCTTC.